One sample yielded the 19 T cell receptor beta chains listed below, sequenced in a study of T-cell memory formation after mild COVID-19. TCRdb re-derived calls from the 5' RACE reads in MiXCR, one entry per CDR3 protein. The sample comprises 280,000 or so distinct CDR3 sequences, 7% to 10% of which are singletons, and about 22% rests with the top ten. The sample taken for sequencing was PBMCs or a T cell subset sorted from them (not recorded which). The receptors stem from a man between 18 and 29 years old who had mild COVID-19 (a few samples of this study predate the infection). Cell type and time point are not known.

The chain is built from TRBV5-1 and TRBJ2-1, with TRBD1 matching 7 bases. The CDR3 spans 12 residues. From germline, CDR1 is SGHRS and CDR2 YFSETQ. V lost 4 bases to trimming and J lost 7 bases; unmatched junction nucleotides: 2. CDR3 sequence: CASSTGVNEQFF. CDR3 in DNA: TGCGCCAGCAGCACAGGGGTAAATGAGCAGTTCTTC. Combining the CDR3 with reference TRBV5-1 and TRBJ2-1 gives the whole variable domain KAGVTQTPRYLIKTRGQQVTLSCSPISGHRSVSWYQQTPGQGLQFLFEYFSETQRNKGNFPGRFSGRQFSNSRSEMNVSTLELGDSALYLCASSTGVNEQFFGPGTRLTVL.

The CDR3 loop reads CASSENPYSGRETQYF. In nucleotides, the CDR3 is TGTGCCAGCAGTGAGAACCCTTACTCAGGGAGAGAGACCCAGTACTTC. This sequence joins TRBV6-1 and TRBJ2-5; D may match TRBD1 or TRBD2 (5 bases each). Trimming took 3 bases from V and 4 from J, leaving 18 bases between them. The CDR3 contains 16 residues. Germline CDR1 and CDR2: MNHNS and SASEGT.

This clonotype was counted a few times. The chain has TRBV3-1 and TRBJ2-3, with D possibly being TRBD2 (6 bases). The V and J ends lost 4 bases and 5 bases respectively, with 16 bases between them. This CDR3 region has 15 residues. CDR1 and CDR2 from the germline V gene are LGHDT and YNNKEL (reference sequence). The CDR3 nucleotides read TGTGCCAGCAGCCCGGGACTCGCTGTGGGAGATACGCAGTATTTT. The encoded protein is CASSPGLAVGDTQYF.

This clonotype was observed many times. V is TRBV9 and J is TRBJ2-3, with TRBD1 matching over 8 bases. V shed 3 bases and J 2 bases; nucleotides not matched to a gene: 5. The CDR3 consists of 15 residues. CDR1 is SGDLS and CDR2 is YYNGEE in the germline V gene. The chain's CDR3 is CASSAWDRLTDTQYF. The DNA of the CDR3 is TGTGCCAGCAGCGCCTGGGACAGGCTCACAGATACGCAGTATTTT.

This clonotype was observed a handful of times. DNA of the CDR3: TGTGCCAGCAGTTGGCAAACTCTCAGGGATCCTGGCTACACCTTC. Protein sequence: CASSWQTLRDPGYTF. The rearrangement uses TRBV6-6 and TRBJ1-2, with D possibly matching TRBD1 (5 bases). Germline assignment: CDR1 MNHNY and CDR2 SVGAGI (reference sequence). The CDR3 consists of 15 residues. V lost 4 bases and J lost 7, with 19 bases in between.

The sample holds a few counts of this clonotype. The V and J genes are TRBV6-6 and TRBJ1-3; 8 bases match TRBD1. This CDR3 contains 16 residues. The ends lost 4 bases at V and 4 bases at J; junction bases unmatched: 9. CDR1 is MNHNY and CDR2 is SVGAGI in the germline V gene (reference sequence). CDR3 region: CASSLTQGARGNTIYF. DNA of the CDR3: TGTGCCAGCAGTTTAACCCAGGGGGCGCGGGGAAACACCATATATTTT.

The chain joins TRBV9 to TRBJ2-1; D gene uncertain. From germline, CDR1 is SGDLS and CDR2 YYNGEE. The germline V and J ends were trimmed by 0 bases and 5 bases, with 12 bases remaining between them. The CDR3 has 15 amino acids. The CDR3 DNA sequence: TGTGCCAGCAGCGTAGGACTTCGGGTCCACAATGAGCAGTTCTTC. Translation: CASSVGLRVHNEQFF.

The sample holds a few counts of this clonotype. The V gene is TRBV11-2, the J gene TRBJ1-6; tentatively, D is TRBD1 (5 bases). Germline CDR1 and CDR2: SGHAT and FQNNGV. With 3 bases removed from V and 6 bases from J, the gap between germline ends came to 15 bases. This CDR3 contains 16 residues. CDR3 DNA sequence: TGTGCCAGCAGCTTCTCAGTGTGGGGGGGTAATTCACCCCTCCACTTT. Translating gives CASSFSVWGGNSPLHF.

This clonotype showed up many times. The rearrangement joins TRBV5-1 to TRBJ2-1; 8 nucleotides line up with TRBD2. V lost 0 bases and J lost 8; bases outside the gene matches: 10. In germline, CDR1 is SGHRS, CDR2 YFSETQ. The CDR3 has 16 amino acids. CDR3 nucleotide sequence: TGCGCCAGCAGCTTGGCCGTGGCGGGGGGCTGGGATGAGCAGTTCTTC. Translating gives CASSLAVAGGWDEQFF. Full variable domain (missing parts from reference TRBV5-1 and TRBJ2-1): KAGVTQTPRYLIKTRGQQVTLSCSPISGHRSVSWYQQTPGQGLQFLFEYFSETQRNKGNFPGRFSGRQFSNSRSEMNVSTLELGDSALYLCASSLAVAGGWDEQFFGPGTRLTVL.

This clonotype showed up just a few times. The chain has TRBV11-2 and TRBJ2-7, with D tentatively TRBD2 (5 bases). V lost 4 bases and J 5 bases, leaving 12 bases between the germline ends. Looked up from germline, CDR1 is SGHAT and CDR2 is FQNNGV. CDR3 size: 13 residues. For the CDR3, the DNA is TGTGCCAGCAGCTCCTGGCGAGGGAACGAGCAGTACTTC. Translated: CASSSWRGNEQYF. Drawing the rest from reference TRBV11-2 and TRBJ2-7, the complete variable domain is EAGVAQSPRYKIIEKRQSVAFWCNPISGHATLYWYQQILGQGPKLLIQFQNNGVVDDSQLPKDRFSAERLKGVDSTLKIQPAKLEDSAVYLCASSSWRGNEQYFGPGTRLTVT.

The chain recombines TRBV20-1 with TRBJ1-4, with D unresolved. From germline, CDR1 is DFQATT and CDR2 SNEGSKA (reference sequence). This CDR3 is 13 amino acids long. Trimming took 3 bases from V and 3 from J, leaving 8 bases between them. The CDR3 reads CSARPAANEKLFF. The CDR3 DNA follows: TGCAGTGCTAGGCCCGCGGCTAATGAAAAACTGTTTTTT.

The V call is TRBV20-1, the J call TRBJ2-5, with D hard to call. Germline loops: CDR1 DFQATT, CDR2 SNEGSKA (reference sequence). With 6 bases removed from V and 1 base from J, the gap between germline ends came to 18 bases. CDR3 size: 15 residues. Written as DNA, the CDR3 is TGCAGTGCAGTAGGACCCCTCTTGGGCCAAGAGACCCAGTACTTC. As protein: CSAVGPLLGQETQYF.

The rearrangement links TRBV12-3 or TRBV12-4 to TRBJ1-4; TRBD1 is a possible D gene (5 bases). Trimming took off 6 bases at V and 3 bases at J, with 14 bases between the two ends. The CDR3 has 15 residues. This CDR3 reads CASRSTGTANEKLFF. The CDR3 nucleotides read TGTGCCAGCAGATCAACCGGGACGGCTAATGAAAAACTGTTTTTT.

The chain recombines TRBV20-1 with TRBJ2-5; either TRBD1 or TRBD2 may fit D (6 bases each). Germline assignment: CDR1 DFQATT and CDR2 SNEGSKA (reference sequence). Trimming took off 7 bases at V and 3 bases at J, with 9 bases between the two ends. The CDR3 loop spans 11 amino acids. CDR3 amino acids: CSGRGEETQYF. The CDR3 region has the DNA TGCAGTGGGAGGGGGGAAGAGACCCAGTACTTC.

This chain links TRBV5-1 with TRBJ1-1; TRBD1 might be the D (5 bases). Germline loops: CDR1 SGHRS, CDR2 YFSETQ. The CDR3 covers 15 residues. Trimming left V 0 bases short and J 4 bases short, with 13 bases between. The CDR3 reads CASSLGFGGGTEAFF. The CDR3 DNA sequence: TGCGCCAGCAGCTTGGGATTCGGGGGAGGCACTGAAGCTTTCTTT.

This sequence joins TRBV30 and TRBJ2-7; a possible D gene is TRBD2 (6 bases). Germline assignment: CDR1 GTSNPN and CDR2 SVGIG (reference sequence). V was shortened by 4 bases and J by 0 bases, with 10 bases between the two germline ends. There are 13 residues in the CDR3. The CDR3 loop is CAWTRDASYEQYF. CDR3 bases: TGTGCCTGGACGCGGGACGCCTCCTACGAGCAGTACTTC.

The chain recombines TRBV5-6 with TRBJ1-1, with unresolved D. The CDR3 is 13 amino acids. V lost 2 bases and J 1 base, leaving 6 bases between the germline ends. Germline V gene lookup returns CDR1 SGHDT and CDR2 YYEEEE. CDR3 sequence: CASSFEPNTEAFF. DNA of the CDR3: TGTGCCAGCAGCTTCGAACCGAACACTGAAGCTTTCTTT.

This clonotype was found many times. J is TRBJ1-6 and V is TRBV6-4; D not resolved. This CDR3 region has 14 residues. CDR1 is MRHNA, CDR2 SNTAGT, per germline. The germline V and J ends were trimmed by 2 bases and 4 bases, with 6 bases remaining between them. The CDR3 spells CASSDNGYNSPLHF. The CDR3 DNA reads TGTGCCAGCAGTGACAACGGGTATAATTCACCCCTCCACTTT.

J is TRBJ1-2 and V is TRBV7-2, with 7 bases identical to TRBD1. J gave up 0 bases and V 1 base, and 2 bases lay outside the gene matches. The CDR3 runs to 15 residues. CDR1 and CDR2 from the germline V gene are SGHTA and FQGNSA. As DNA, the CDR3 is TGTGCCAGCAGCTTAGACGGGACAGCTAACTATGGCTACACCTTC. Residues: CASSLDGTANYGYTF.